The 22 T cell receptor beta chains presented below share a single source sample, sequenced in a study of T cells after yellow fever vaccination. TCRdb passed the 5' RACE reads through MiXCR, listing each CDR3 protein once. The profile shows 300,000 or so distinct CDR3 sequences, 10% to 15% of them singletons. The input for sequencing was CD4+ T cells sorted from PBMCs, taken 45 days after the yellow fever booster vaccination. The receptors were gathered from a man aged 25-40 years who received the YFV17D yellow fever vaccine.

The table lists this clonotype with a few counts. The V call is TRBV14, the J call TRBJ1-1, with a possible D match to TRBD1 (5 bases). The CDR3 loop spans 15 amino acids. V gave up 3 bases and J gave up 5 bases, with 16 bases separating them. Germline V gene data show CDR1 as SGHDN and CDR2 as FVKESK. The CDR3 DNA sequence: TGTGCCAGCAGCCACGGCTCCTTGGGGCGGACTGAAGCTTTCTTT. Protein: CASSHGSLGRTEAFF. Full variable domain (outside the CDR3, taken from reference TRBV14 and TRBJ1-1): EAGVTQFPSHSVIEKGQTVTLRCDPISGHDNLYWYRRVMGKEIKFLLHFVKESKQDESGMPNNRFLAERTGGTYSTLKVQPAELEDSGVYFCASSHGSLGRTEAFFGQGTRLTVV.

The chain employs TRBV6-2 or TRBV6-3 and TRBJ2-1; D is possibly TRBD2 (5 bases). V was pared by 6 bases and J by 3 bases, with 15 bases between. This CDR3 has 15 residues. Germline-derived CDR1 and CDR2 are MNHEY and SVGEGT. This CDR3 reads CASSPDYARYNEQFF. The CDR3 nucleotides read TGTGCCAGCAGCCCCGACTACGCCCGCTACAATGAGCAGTTCTTC.

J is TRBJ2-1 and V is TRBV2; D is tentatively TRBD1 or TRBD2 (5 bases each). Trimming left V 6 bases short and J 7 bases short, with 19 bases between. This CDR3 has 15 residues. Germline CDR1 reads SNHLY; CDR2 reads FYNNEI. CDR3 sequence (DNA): TGTGCCAGCAGCCTGGACCGGGGCGTGTGGAATGAGCAGTTCTTC. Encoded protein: CASSLDRGVWNEQFF.

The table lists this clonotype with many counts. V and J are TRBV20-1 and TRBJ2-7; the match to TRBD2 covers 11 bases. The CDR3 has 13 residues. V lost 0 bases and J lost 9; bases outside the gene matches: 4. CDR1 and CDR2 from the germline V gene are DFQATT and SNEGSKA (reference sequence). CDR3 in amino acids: CSARDRLAGGQYF. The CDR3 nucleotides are TGCAGTGCTAGAGATAGGCTAGCGGGAGGGCAGTACTTC.

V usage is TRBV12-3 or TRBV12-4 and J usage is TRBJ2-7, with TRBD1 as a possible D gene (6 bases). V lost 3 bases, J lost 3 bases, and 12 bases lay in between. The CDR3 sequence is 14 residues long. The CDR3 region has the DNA TGTGCCAGCAGTTTTGCAGGGGCCCGCTACGAGCAGTACTTC. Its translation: CASSFAGARYEQYF.

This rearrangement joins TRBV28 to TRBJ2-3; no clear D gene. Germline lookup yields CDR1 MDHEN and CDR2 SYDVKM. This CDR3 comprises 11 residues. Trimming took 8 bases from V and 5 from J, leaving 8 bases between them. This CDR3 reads CASGLRDTQYF. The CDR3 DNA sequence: TGTGCCAGCGGGCTAAGAGATACGCAGTATTTT.

The chain's CDR3 is CASSLEKGLRGADEQFF. Written as DNA, the CDR3 is TGTGCCAGCAGCTTGGAGAAGGGGCTACGGGGGGCGGATGAGCAGTTCTTC. This sequence joins TRBV5-4 and TRBJ2-1; TRBD2 is a possible D gene (7 bases). V gave up 0 bases and J gave up 8 bases, with 21 bases separating them. CDR1 is SGHNT, CDR2 YYREEE, per germline (reference sequence). This CDR3 has 17 residues.

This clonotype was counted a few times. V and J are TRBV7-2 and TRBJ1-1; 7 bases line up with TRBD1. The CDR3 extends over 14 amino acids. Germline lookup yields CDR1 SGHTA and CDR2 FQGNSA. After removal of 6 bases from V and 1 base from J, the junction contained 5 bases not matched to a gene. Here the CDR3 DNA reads TGTGCCAGCAGGTACGGGACAGCGAACACTGAAGCTTTCTTT. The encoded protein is CASRYGTANTEAFF.

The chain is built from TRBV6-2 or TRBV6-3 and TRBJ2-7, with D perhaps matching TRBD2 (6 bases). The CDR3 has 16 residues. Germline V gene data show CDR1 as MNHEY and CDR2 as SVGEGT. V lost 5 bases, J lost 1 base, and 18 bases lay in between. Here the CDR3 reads CASSRPGLRISYEQYF. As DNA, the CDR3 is TGTGCCAGCAGTAGACCGGGACTCCGGATTTCCTACGAGCAGTACTTC.

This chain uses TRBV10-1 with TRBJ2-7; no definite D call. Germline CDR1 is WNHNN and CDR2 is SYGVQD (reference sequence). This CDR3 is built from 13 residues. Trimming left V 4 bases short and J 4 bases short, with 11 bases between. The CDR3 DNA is TGCGCCAGCAGTGCGGGCAGAACTTACGAGCAGTACTTC. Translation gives CASSAGRTYEQYF.

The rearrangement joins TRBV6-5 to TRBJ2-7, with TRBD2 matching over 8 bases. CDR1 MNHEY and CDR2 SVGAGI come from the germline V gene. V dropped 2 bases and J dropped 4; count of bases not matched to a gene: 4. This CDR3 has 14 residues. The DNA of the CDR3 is TGTGCCAGCAGTTACGTTCGGGGGGGGTACGAGCAGTACTTC. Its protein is CASSYVRGGYEQYF.

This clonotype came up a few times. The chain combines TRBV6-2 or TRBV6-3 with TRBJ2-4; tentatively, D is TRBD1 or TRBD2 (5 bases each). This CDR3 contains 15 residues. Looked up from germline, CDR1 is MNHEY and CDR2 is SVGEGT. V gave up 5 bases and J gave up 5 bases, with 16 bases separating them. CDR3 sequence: CASSTLGVSENIQYF. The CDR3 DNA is TGTGCCAGCAGTACGCTGGGGGTCTCCGAAAACATTCAGTACTTC.

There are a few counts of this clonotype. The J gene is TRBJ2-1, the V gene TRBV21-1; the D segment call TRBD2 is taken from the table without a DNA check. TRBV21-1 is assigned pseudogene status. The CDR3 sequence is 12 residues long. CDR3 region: CASSTSLDEQFF. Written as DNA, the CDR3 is TGTGCCAGCAGCACCTCCCTCGATGAGCAGTTCTTC.

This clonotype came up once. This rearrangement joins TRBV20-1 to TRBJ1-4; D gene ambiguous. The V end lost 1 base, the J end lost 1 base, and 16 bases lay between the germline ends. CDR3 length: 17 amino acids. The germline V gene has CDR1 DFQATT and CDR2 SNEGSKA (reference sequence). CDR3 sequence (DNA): TGCAGTGCTAGAGTCGGAACAGTGAGGGTAACTAATGAAAAACTGTTTTTT. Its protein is CSARVGTVRVTNEKLFF.

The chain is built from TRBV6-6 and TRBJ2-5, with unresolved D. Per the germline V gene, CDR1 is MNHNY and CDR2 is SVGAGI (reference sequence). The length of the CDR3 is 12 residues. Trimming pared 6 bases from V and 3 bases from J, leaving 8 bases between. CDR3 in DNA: TGTGCCAGCAGCCCCAACAAAGAGACCCAGTACTTC. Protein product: CASSPNKETQYF.

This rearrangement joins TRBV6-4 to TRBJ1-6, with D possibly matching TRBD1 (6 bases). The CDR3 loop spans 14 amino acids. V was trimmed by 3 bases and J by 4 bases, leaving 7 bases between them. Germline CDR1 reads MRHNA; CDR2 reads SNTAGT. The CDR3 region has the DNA TGTGCCAGCAGTGAAGGACAGTATAATTCACCCCTCCACTTT. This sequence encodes CASSEGQYNSPLHF.

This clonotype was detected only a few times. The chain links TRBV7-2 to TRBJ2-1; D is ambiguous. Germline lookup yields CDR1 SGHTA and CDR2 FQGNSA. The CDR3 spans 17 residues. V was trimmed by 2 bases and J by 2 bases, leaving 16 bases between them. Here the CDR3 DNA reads TGTGCCAGCAGCTTAATAGGCCAGTGGAGCACCTACAATGAGCAGTTCTTC. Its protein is CASSLIGQWSTYNEQFF.

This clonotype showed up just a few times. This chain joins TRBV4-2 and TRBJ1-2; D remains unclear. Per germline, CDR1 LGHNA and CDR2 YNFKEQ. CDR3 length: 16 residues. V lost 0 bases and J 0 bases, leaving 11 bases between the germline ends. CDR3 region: CASSQDPKTSNYGYTF. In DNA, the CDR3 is TGTGCCAGCAGCCAAGATCCCAAGACATCTAACTATGGCTACACCTTC.

The CDR3 loop reads CATDLGGELFF. Written as DNA, the CDR3 is TGTGCCACCGACCTTGGCGGGGAGCTGTTTTTT. The rearrangement joins TRBV6-2 or TRBV6-3 to TRBJ2-2, with D hard to call. Germline V CDR1 and CDR2: MNHEY, SVGEGT. The CDR3 covers 11 residues. V lost 10 bases, J lost 7 bases, and 10 bases lay in between.

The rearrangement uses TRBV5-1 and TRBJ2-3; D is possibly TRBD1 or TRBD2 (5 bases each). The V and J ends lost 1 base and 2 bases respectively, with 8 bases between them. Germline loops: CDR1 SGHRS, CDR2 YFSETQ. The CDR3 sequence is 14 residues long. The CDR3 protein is CASSLTGATDTQYF. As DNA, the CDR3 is TGCGCCAGCAGCTTGACCGGGGCCACAGATACGCAGTATTTT.

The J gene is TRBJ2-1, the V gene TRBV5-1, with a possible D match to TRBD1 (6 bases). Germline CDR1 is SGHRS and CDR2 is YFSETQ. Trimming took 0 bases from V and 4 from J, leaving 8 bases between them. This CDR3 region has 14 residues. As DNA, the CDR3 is TGCGCCAGCAGCTTGGGGACAGTTTACAATGAGCAGTTCTTC. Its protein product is CASSLGTVYNEQFF.

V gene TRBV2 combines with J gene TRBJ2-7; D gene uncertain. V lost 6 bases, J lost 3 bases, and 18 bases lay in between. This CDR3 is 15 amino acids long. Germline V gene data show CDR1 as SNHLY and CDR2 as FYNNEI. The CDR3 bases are TGTGCCAGCAGACTTCTCATAAGTCCCTTCTACGAGCAGTACTTC. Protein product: CASRLLISPFYEQYF.